These 29 T cell receptor beta chains came from one sample sequenced in a study of blood T cell repertoires in COVID-19. Method: immunoSEQ multiplex PCR; TCRdb's copy keeps in-frame clones and lacks some. The sample includes tens of thousands of clones, 75% to 90% of them seen just once. Sequencing input: peripheral blood. The receptor source for this set is a human donor in a cohort sampled during active COVID-19.

The J gene is TRBJ1-4, the V gene TRBV4-3; 11 bases match TRBD1. CDR3 length: 19 residues. With 4 bases clipped from V and 0 bases from J, the junction kept 10 bases outside the gene matches. Germline V gives CDR1 LGHNA, CDR2 YSLEER. DNA of the CDR3: TGCGCCAGCAGCCCTAAAAGGACAGGGGGCTCGGCAACTAATGAAAAACTGTTTTTT. Translating gives CASSPKRTGGSATNEKLFF.

The J gene is TRBJ2-2, the V gene TRBV11-2, with 11 bases that match TRBD2. The CDR3 loop spans 16 amino acids. Germline V gene lookup returns CDR1 SGHAT and CDR2 FQNNGV. V gave up 4 bases and J gave up 7 bases; unmatched junction bases: 8. In DNA, the CDR3 is TGTGCCAGCAGCTCCATAGCGGGGGGGACGGGCGGGGAGCTGTTTTTT. This gives the protein CASSSIAGGTGGELFF.

In its sample, this clone was seen a few times. The rearrangement joins TRBV4-3 to TRBJ1-5, with D uncertain. This CDR3 region has 16 residues. With 0 bases removed from V and 3 bases from J, the gap between germline ends came to 12 bases. Germline CDR1 LGHNA, CDR2 YSLEER. The chain's CDR3 is CASSQEIGRPNQPQHF. CDR3 nucleotide sequence: TGCGCCAGCAGCCAAGAGATCGGGAGACCCAATCAGCCCCAGCATTTT.

This clone was seen just once. The chain combines TRBV5-6 with TRBJ2-7; 7 bases match TRBD2. Germline V gene data show CDR1 as SGHDT and CDR2 as YYEEEE. This CDR3 is 17 amino acids long. Trimming removed 0 bases from V and 4 bases from J; junction bases left unmatched: 13. The CDR3 is CASSLGPPGGSLYEQYF. In nucleotides, the CDR3 is TGTGCCAGCAGCTTGGGTCCGCCGGGGGGATCGCTTTACGAGCAGTACTTC.

The gene calls are TRBV6-1 and TRBJ2-4; 7 bases match TRBD1. Trimming cost V 1 base and J 3 bases; bases outside gene matches: 3. This CDR3 spans 15 amino acids. CDR1 MNHNS and CDR2 SASEGT come from the germline V gene. The CDR3 DNA follows: TGTGCCAGCAGTGAAGGACAGGGATACAAAAACATTCAGTACTTC. Protein product: CASSEGQGYKNIQYF.

The chain couples TRBV5-1 to TRBJ2-1, with 11 bases fitting TRBD2. Per germline, CDR1 SGHRS and CDR2 YFSETQ. CDR3 length: 15 amino acids. Trimming took 5 bases from V and 7 from J; bases not matched to a gene: 8. CDR3 nucleotide sequence: TGCGCCAGCAGGAAACTAGCGGGAGATTGGAATGAGCAGTTCTTC. This gives the protein CASRKLAGDWNEQFF.

The rearrangement joins TRBV5-4 to TRBJ1-6; 9 bases fit TRBD1. V shed 7 bases and J 2 bases; nucleotides not matched to a gene: 4. This CDR3 is 15 amino acids long. Per germline, CDR1 SGHNT and CDR2 YYREEE (reference sequence). This CDR3 reads CASGDRETYNSPLHF. The CDR3 nucleotides read TGTGCCAGCGGGGACAGGGAGACCTATAATTCACCCCTCCACTTT.

The CDR3 nucleotides are TGTGCCAGCAGCAGGACTCACCAAGAGACCCAGTACTTC. Encoded protein: CASSRTHQETQYF. This chain joins TRBV6-5 and TRBJ2-5; a possible D gene is TRBD2 (5 bases). This CDR3 is built from 13 residues. CDR1 is MNHEY and CDR2 is SVGAGI in the germline V gene. V dropped 6 bases and J dropped 0 bases, with 8 bases sitting between them.

The chain couples TRBV19 to TRBJ1-1; 7 nucleotides align to TRBD1. The germline gives CDR1 LNHDA, CDR2 SQIVND (reference sequence). Germline trimming cut 7 bases from V and 11 bases from J; bases unmatched to any gene: 7. The CDR3 runs to 11 residues. Written as DNA, the CDR3 is TGTGCCAGTAACAGGGACAGAAGGGCTTTCTTT. Protein sequence: CASNRDRRAFF.

V gene TRBV5-1 combines with J gene TRBJ1-3; TRBD1 might be the D (6 bases). The CDR3 is 15 amino acids. Germline CDR1 and CDR2: SGHRS and YFSETQ. Trimming took off 5 bases at V and 4 bases at J, with 16 bases between the two ends. The CDR3 DNA is TGCGCCAGCAGACCAGAGGTTACAGGGGGAAACACCATATATTTT. Translation: CASRPEVTGGNTIYF.

V and J are TRBV10-2 and TRBJ1-1; 7 nucleotides agree with TRBD1. The germline V gene has CDR1 WSHSY and CDR2 SAAADI. The V gene end was trimmed by 7 bases and the J gene end by 11 bases; junction bases not matched to a gene: 13. The CDR3 is made up of 13 amino acids. DNA for the CDR3: TGCGCCAGCACCGAGAGTCCAAGGGGGCAGGCTTTCTTT. Its translation: CASTESPRGQAFF.

This clone appeared a few times. J is TRBJ2-7 and V is TRBV5-4; 9 bases align to TRBD2. CDR3 length: 15 residues. J was trimmed by 3 bases and V by 2 bases; bases with no gene match: 6. Germline CDR1 SGHNT, CDR2 YYREEE (reference sequence). CDR3 residues: CASSFSSGGHYEQYF. In nucleotides, the CDR3 is TGTGCCAGCAGCTTTTCCAGCGGGGGGCACTACGAGCAGTACTTC.

This clone was recorded only once. V gene TRBV6-2 or TRBV6-3 combines with J gene TRBJ1-6; 9 bases match TRBD1. CDR3 size: 15 residues. Germline CDR1 reads MNHEY; CDR2 reads SVGEGT. V shed 6 bases and J 10 bases; nucleotides not matched to a gene: 10. CDR3 nucleotide sequence: TGTGCCAGCAGCGATCCCGGGACAGGGAGCTCACCCCTCCACTTT. Its translation is CASSDPGTGSSPLHF.

The rearrangement uses TRBV18 and TRBJ2-1; a weak D match, TRBD1 (5 bases). The V and J ends lost 0 bases and 5 bases respectively, with 11 bases between them. Looked up from germline, CDR1 is KGHSH and CDR2 is LQKENI. The CDR3 is 15 amino acids. CDR3 in amino acids: CASSPPGSRDNEQFF. CDR3 DNA sequence: TGTGCCAGCTCACCACCGGGGTCCAGGGACAATGAGCAGTTCTTC.

The chain recombines TRBV11-2 with TRBJ2-1, with TRBD2 as a possible D gene (6 bases). Trimming left V 4 bases short and J 12 bases short, with 16 bases between. This CDR3 has 13 residues. The V gene's germline CDR1 is SGHAT and CDR2 FQNNGV. The DNA of the CDR3 is TGTGCCAGCAGCTCCGGTGGACTATGGGGGCAGTTCTTC. Its protein product is CASSSGGLWGQFF.

The chain links TRBV5-4 to TRBJ1-2; perhaps TRBD1 as D (5 bases). The CDR3 is 15 amino acids. Trimming pared 1 base from V and 5 bases from J, leaving 15 bases between. The germline gives CDR1 SGHNT, CDR2 YYREEE (reference sequence). In nucleotides, the CDR3 is TGTGCCAGCAGCTTGTTCCAGGGCGCACGGTATGGCTACACCTTC. Amino acid sequence: CASSLFQGARYGYTF.

This sequence joins TRBV2 and TRBJ1-3; D might be TRBD1 (5 bases). V shed 2 bases and J shed 7 bases, with 15 bases lying between them. Germline CDR1 SNHLY, CDR2 FYNNEI. This CDR3 spans 15 amino acids. CDR3 loop: CASSEREGAVNTIYF. CDR3 DNA sequence: TGTGCCAGCAGTGAAAGGGAAGGGGCCGTGAACACCATATATTTT.

This chain connects TRBV5-1 to TRBJ1-6, with D possibly matching TRBD1 (6 bases). This CDR3 spans 14 amino acids. Germline-derived CDR1 and CDR2 are SGHRS and YFSETQ. V dropped 0 bases and J dropped 5 bases, with 6 bases sitting between them. The CDR3 DNA is TGCGCCAGCAGCTTGGGACAGGATAATTCACCCCTCCACTTT. This encodes CASSLGQDNSPLHF.

This clone turned up a few times. The chain combines TRBV7-2 with TRBJ2-7, with 10 bases fitting TRBD1. The V and J ends lost 5 bases and 5 bases, in that order; junction bases with no gene match: 9. From germline, CDR1 is SGHTA and CDR2 FQGNSA. This CDR3 contains 15 residues. CDR3 DNA: TGTGCCAGCAGCATCGGGACAGGGGAACCCAACGAGCAGTACTTC. The encoded protein is CASSIGTGEPNEQYF.

J is TRBJ2-7 and V is TRBV5-1, with no clear D. With 0 bases removed from V and 7 bases from J, the gap between germline ends came to 5 bases. The CDR3 covers 11 residues. CDR1 and CDR2 from the germline V gene are SGHRS and YFSETQ. The CDR3 DNA is TGCGCCAGCAGCTTGGAATCGGAGCAGTACTTC. Translating gives CASSLESEQYF.

CDR3 nucleotide sequence: TGTGCCAGCAGATCCCCCGCAGGTAAGGACGAGCAGTACTTC. This gives the protein CASRSPAGKDEQYF. The V and J genes are TRBV27 and TRBJ2-7; no definite D call. This CDR3 is built from 14 residues. The germline CDR1 and CDR2 sequences are MNHEY and SMNVEV (reference sequence). V gave up 6 bases and J gave up 5 bases, with 17 bases separating them.

This chain uses TRBV11-2 with TRBJ2-3; 10 bases agree with TRBD1. The V segment lost 5 bases and the J segment 4 bases; nucleotides outside the gene matches: 6. CDR3 length equals 15 residues. Germline V lookup: CDR1 SGHAT, CDR2 FQNNGV. The CDR3 DNA sequence: TGTGCCAGCAGCCAAGGACAGGGGGACCCAGATACGCAGTATTTT. This sequence encodes CASSQGQGDPDTQYF.

The chain recombines TRBV4-1 with TRBJ2-7; tentative D call: TRBD2 (5 bases). Germline CDR1 MGHRA, CDR2 YSYEKL. Trimming cost V 0 bases and J 0 bases, with 6 bases left between them. CDR3 length equals 14 residues. CDR3 amino acids: CASSQERGSYEQYF. The DNA for the CDR3 is TGCGCCAGCAGCCAAGAACGGGGCTCCTACGAGCAGTACTTC.

The CDR3 sequence is CASSFQGNTEAFF. CDR3 in DNA: TGTGCCAGCAGCTTCCAGGGGAACACTGAAGCTTTCTTT. This chain joins TRBV11-2 and TRBJ1-1, with a weak D call TRBD1 (5 bases). Germline V lookup: CDR1 SGHAT, CDR2 FQNNGV. V lost 3 bases, J lost 1 base, and 6 bases lay in between. The length of the CDR3 is 13 residues.

This clone was detected a few times. The V and J genes are TRBV24-1 and TRBJ2-5; perhaps TRBD1 as D (6 bases). Trimming removed 5 bases from V and 4 bases from J, with 7 bases in between. This CDR3 has 12 amino acids. Germline-derived CDR1 and CDR2 are KGHDR and SFDVKD. CDR3 sequence (DNA): TGTGCCACCAGTGTACAGGGAGAGACCCAGTACTTC. The encoded protein is CATSVQGETQYF.

V and J are TRBV10-3 and TRBJ1-2; TRBD1 is a possible D gene (6 bases). Trimming removed 0 bases from V and 5 bases from J, with 10 bases in between. Germline CDR1 and CDR2: ENHRY and SYGVKD. There are 14 residues in the CDR3. Written as DNA, the CDR3 is TGTGCCATCAGTGAGTCGGGGGCAGCTTATGGCTACACCTTC. This codes for CAISESGAAYGYTF.

This chain uses TRBV5-1 with TRBJ2-1, with 16 positions matching TRBD2. The CDR3 extends over 20 amino acids. With 0 bases clipped from V and 2 bases from J, the junction kept 8 bases outside the gene matches. Germline CDR1 is SGHRS and CDR2 is YFSETQ. DNA of the CDR3: TGCGCCAGCAGCTTGGCGGGCCCGGGACTAGCGGGAGGGCCCTACAATGAGCAGTTCTTC. Amino acids: CASSLAGPGLAGGPYNEQFF.

This rearrangement joins TRBV5-1 to TRBJ1-1; TRBD1 agrees at 8 bases. The germline CDR1 and CDR2 sequences are SGHRS and YFSETQ. The V gene end was trimmed by 0 bases and the J gene end by 7 bases; junction bases not matched to a gene: 17. The CDR3 is 18 amino acids. Here the CDR3 DNA reads TGCGCCAGCAGCTTGGGGCCCTGGGGCAGGGGGCGCGTCGGTGAAGCTTTCTTT. Protein: CASSLGPWGRGRVGEAFF.

The rearrangement uses TRBV4-1 and TRBJ1-4, with TRBD1 identical over 8 bases. The CDR3 has 15 amino acids. Trimming took 4 bases from V and 5 from J; bases not matched to a gene: 6. Germline values: CDR1 MGHRA, CDR2 YSYEKL. The CDR3 here is CASSRGGTGNEKLFF. The CDR3 DNA follows: TGCGCCAGCAGCCGGGGTGGGACAGGAAATGAAAAACTGTTTTTT.